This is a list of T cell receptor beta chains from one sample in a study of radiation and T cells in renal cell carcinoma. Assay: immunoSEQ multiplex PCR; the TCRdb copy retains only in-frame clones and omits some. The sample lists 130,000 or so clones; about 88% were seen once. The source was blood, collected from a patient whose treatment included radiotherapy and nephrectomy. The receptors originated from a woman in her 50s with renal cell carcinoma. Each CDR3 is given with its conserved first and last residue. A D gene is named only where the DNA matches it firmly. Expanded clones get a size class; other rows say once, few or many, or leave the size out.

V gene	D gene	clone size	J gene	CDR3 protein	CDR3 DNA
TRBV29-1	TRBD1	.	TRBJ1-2	CSGGQESPYGYTF	TGCAGCGGGGGACAGGAGAGTCCCTATGGCTACACCTTC
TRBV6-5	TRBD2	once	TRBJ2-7	CASSYSSGGYEQYF	TGTGCCAGCAGTTACTCATCGGGGGGCTACGAGCAGTACTTC
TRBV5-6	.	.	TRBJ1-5	CASSRASGPSNQPQHF	TGTGCCAGCAGCCGGGCTTCAGGGCCGAGCAATCAGCCCCAGCATTTT
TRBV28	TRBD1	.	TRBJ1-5	CASSLWGRRGLFNQPQHF	TGTGCCAGCAGTTTATGGGGCAGGAGGGGGCTTTTCAATCAGCCCCAGCATTTT
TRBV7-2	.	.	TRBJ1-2	CASSLERDLGGYTF	TGTGCCAGCAGCTTAGAGCGGGATTTGGGTGGCTACACCTTC
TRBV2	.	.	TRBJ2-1	CASSDVEPGREQFF	TGTGCCAGCAGTGACGTGGAGCCAGGACGTGAGCAGTTCTTC
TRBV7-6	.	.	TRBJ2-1	CASSSPTSHEQFF	TGTGCCAGCAGCTCCCCCACTTCGCATGAGCAGTTCTTC
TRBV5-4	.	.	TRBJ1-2	CASSPTGFTFYTF	TGTGCCAGCAGCCCGACAGGATTTACCTTCTACACCTTC
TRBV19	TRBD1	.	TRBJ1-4	CASSRDRVRKLFF	TGTGCCAGTAGCCGGGACAGGGTGCGAAAACTGTTTTTT
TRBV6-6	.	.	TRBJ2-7	CASSYLRGEQYF	TGTGCCAGCAGTTACCTAAGGGGGGAGCAGTACTTC
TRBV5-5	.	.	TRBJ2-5	CASSLVTEVGVTQYF	TGTGCCAGCAGCTTGGTGACGGAGGTGGGGGTGACCCAGTACTTC
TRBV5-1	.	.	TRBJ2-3	CASSFGGLGTDTQYF	TGCGCCAGCAGCTTTGGGGGCCTGGGCACAGATACGCAGTATTTT
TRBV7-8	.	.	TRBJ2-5	CASSLQGGLMETQYF	TGTGCCAGCAGCTTACAGGGGGGGCTAATGGAGACCCAGTACTTC
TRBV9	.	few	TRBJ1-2	CASGKDYGYTF	TGTGCCAGCGGCAAAGACTATGGCTACACCTTC
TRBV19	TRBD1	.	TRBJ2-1	CASAGTGSFYEQFF	TGTGCCAGCGCAGGGACAGGGTCTTTCTATGAGCAGTTCTTC
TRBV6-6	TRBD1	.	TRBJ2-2	CASNWGTANTGELFF	TGTGCCAGCAACTGGGGGACAGCGAACACCGGGGAGCTGTTTTTT
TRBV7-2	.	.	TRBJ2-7	CASSPLGGTTSYEQYF	TGTGCCAGCAGCCCCCTGGGGGGCACGACCTCCTACGAGCAGTACTTC
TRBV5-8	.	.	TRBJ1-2	CASSLQVLVGGYTF	TGTGCCAGCAGCCTACAGGTGCTAGTCGGGGGCTACACCTTC
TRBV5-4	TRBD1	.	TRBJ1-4	CASSLGQGNEKLFF	TGTGCCAGCAGCTTGGGACAGGGAAATGAAAAACTGTTTTTT
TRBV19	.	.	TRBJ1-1	CASSILGVMNTEAFF	TGTGCCAGTAGTATACTAGGAGTGATGAACACTGAAGCTTTCTTT
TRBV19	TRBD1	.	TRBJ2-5	CASSIRGRETQYF	TGTGCCAGTAGTATAAGGGGGCGAGAGACCCAGTACTTC
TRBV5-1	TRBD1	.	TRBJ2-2	CASSFRGQSTGELFF	TGCGCCAGCAGCTTCAGGGGGCAGAGCACCGGGGAGCTGTTTTTT
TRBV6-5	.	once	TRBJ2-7	CASSYSAYEQYF	TGTGCCAGCAGTTATTCCGCCTACGAGCAGTACTTC
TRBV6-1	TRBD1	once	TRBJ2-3	CASTRDRGSDTQYF	TGTGCCAGCACCCGGGACAGGGGATCAGATACGCAGTATTTT
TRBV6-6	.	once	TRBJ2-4	CASSAGLAKNIQYF	TGTGCCAGCAGTGCGGGTTTAGCCAAAAACATTCAGTACTTC
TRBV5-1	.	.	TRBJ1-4	CASRGGTNEKLFF	TGCGCCAGCAGAGGGGGAACTAATGAAAAACTGTTTTTT
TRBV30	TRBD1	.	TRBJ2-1	CAWSTGQYNEQFF	TGTGCCTGGAGTACGGGACAGTACAATGAGCAGTTCTTC
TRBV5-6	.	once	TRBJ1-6	CASSSMGGYSPLHF	TGTGCCAGCAGCTCGATGGGGGGGTATTCACCCCTCCACTTT
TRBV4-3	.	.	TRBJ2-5	CASSQDYTSRRGTQYF	TGCGCCAGCAGCCAAGATTATACTAGCCGGAGGGGGACCCAGTACTTC
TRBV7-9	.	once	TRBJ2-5	CASSFGGTDQETQYF	TGTGCCAGCAGTTTTGGTGGGACGGACCAAGAGACCCAGTACTTC
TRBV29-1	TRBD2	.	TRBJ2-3	CSAGLAADTDTQYF	TGCAGCGCCGGACTAGCGGCCGACACAGATACGCAGTATTTT
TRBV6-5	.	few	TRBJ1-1	CASSYAGSTEAFF	TGTGCCAGCAGTTACGCCGGGTCCACTGAAGCTTTCTTT
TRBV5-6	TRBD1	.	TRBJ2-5	CASSWDREETQYF	TGTGCCAGCAGTTGGGACAGGGAAGAGACCCAGTACTTC
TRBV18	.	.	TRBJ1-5	CASSPPGTSNQPQHF	TGTGCCAGCTCACCCCCCGGGACTTCCAATCAGCCCCAGCATTTT
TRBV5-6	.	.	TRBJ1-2	CASSLARQEVYGYTF	TGTGCCAGCAGTTTGGCGAGACAGGAGGTTTATGGCTACACCTTC
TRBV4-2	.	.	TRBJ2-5	CASSQNYGGETQYF	TGTGCCAGCAGCCAAAACTATGGCGGGGAGACCCAGTACTTC
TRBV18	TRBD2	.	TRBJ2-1	CASSRVSLAGDEQFF	TGTGCCAGCTCACGGGTTAGCCTAGCGGGGGATGAGCAGTTCTTC
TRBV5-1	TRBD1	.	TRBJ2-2	CASGGQGATAGELFF	TGCGCCAGCGGGGGACAGGGGGCGACCGCCGGGGAGCTGTTTTTT
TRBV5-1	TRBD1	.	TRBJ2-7	CASSLEDREYEQYF	TGCGCCAGCAGCTTGGAGGACAGGGAATACGAGCAGTACTTC
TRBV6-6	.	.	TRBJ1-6	CASSQSNSPLHF	TGTGCCAGCAGCCAGTCAAATTCACCCCTCCACTTT
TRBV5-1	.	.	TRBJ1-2	CASSLGSSQMYGYTF	TGCGCCAGCAGCTTGGGGTCCAGCCAAATGTATGGCTACACCTTC
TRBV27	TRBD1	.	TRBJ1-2	CASSPKDRLYGYTF	TGTGCCAGCAGTCCCAAGGACAGGTTATATGGCTACACCTTC
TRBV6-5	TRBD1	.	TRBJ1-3	CASSRDSFSGNTIYF	TGTGCCAGCAGTCGGGACAGTTTCTCTGGAAACACCATATATTTT
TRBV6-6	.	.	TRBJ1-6	CASSSFYHRNSPLHF	TGTGCCAGCAGTTCCTTCTACCACCGTAATTCACCCCTCCACTTT
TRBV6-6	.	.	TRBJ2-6	CASSYSRAGANVLTF	TGTGCCAGCAGTTACTCCAGGGCCGGGGCCAACGTCCTGACTTTC
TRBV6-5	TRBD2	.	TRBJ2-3	CASTRGGGTDTQYF	TGTGCCAGCACACGGGGGGGTGGCACAGATACGCAGTATTTT
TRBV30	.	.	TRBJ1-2	CAWSAWGGNYGYTF	TGTGCCTGGAGTGCTTGGGGGGGAAACTATGGCTACACCTTC
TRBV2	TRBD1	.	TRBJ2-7	CASMGQGSYEQYF	TGTGCCAGCATGGGACAGGGATCCTACGAGCAGTACTTC
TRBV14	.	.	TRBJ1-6	CASSPRSPYNSPLHF	TGTGCCAGCAGCCCCCGATCCCCGTATAATTCACCCCTCCACTTT
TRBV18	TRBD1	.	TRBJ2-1	CASSRTGISYNEQFF	TGTGCCAGCTCCCGGACAGGGATCTCCTACAATGAGCAGTTCTTC
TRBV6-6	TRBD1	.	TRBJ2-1	CATRQGSYNEQFF	TGTGCCACAAGACAGGGCTCCTACAATGAGCAGTTCTTC
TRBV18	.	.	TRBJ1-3	CASSPYPGTQSSGNTIYF	TGTGCCAGCTCACCTTATCCCGGGACTCAGAGCTCTGGAAACACCATATATTTT
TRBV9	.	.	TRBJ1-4	CASSVGGVSNEKLFF	TGTGCCAGCAGCGTAGGGGGGGTGTCAAATGAAAAACTGTTTTTT